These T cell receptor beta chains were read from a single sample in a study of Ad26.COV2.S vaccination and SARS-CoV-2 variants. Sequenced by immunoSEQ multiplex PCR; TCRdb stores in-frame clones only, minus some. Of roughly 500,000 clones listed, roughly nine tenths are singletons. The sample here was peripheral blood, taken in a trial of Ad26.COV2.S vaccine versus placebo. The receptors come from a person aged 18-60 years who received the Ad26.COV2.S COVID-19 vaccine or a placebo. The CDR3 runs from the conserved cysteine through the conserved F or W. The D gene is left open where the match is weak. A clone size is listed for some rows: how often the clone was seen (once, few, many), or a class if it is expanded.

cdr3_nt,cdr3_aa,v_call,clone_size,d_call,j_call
TGTGCCACCAGCAGGGGACTAAGTCAGCCCCAGCATTTT,CATSRGLSQPQHF,TRBV15,-,-,TRBJ1-5
TGTGCCTGGAGTCGGCGGGGTCTGAACACCGGGGAGCTGTTTTTT,CAWSRRGLNTGELFF,TRBV30,-,-,TRBJ2-2
TGTGCCAGCAGCCCCCCCCTGGACCTCTGGGGCAATGAGCAGTTCTTC,CASSPPLDLWGNEQFF,TRBV5-8,-,-,TRBJ2-1
-,CASSFGSGTGELFF,TRBV7-6,-,-,TRBJ2-2
TGCGCCAGCAGCCAAGGGCCTTTTAACACTGAAGCTTTCTTT,CASSQGPFNTEAFF,TRBV4-3,-,-,TRBJ1-1
TGCAGCGTTCGCCCAATACAGGGGGTGGGAGAGACCCAGTACTTC,CSVRPIQGVGETQYF,TRBV29-1,once,TRBD1,TRBJ2-5
TGTGCCAGCTCATCAGCGGGGCAGGGGCGCACAGATACGCAGTATTTT,CASSSAGQGRTDTQYF,TRBV18,-,-,TRBJ2-3
TGTGCCAGCAGTTCTATAGCGGGGCGCACAGATACGCAGTATTTT,CASSSIAGRTDTQYF,TRBV28,once,TRBD2,TRBJ2-3
TGTGCCAGCAGCCTAGACAGGGGGCTTATCACAGATACGCAGTATTTT,CASSLDRGLITDTQYF,TRBV27,-,TRBD1,TRBJ2-3
TGTGCCAGCAGCTTACGTCCAGATCCCTCTGGAAACACCATATATTTT,CASSLRPDPSGNTIYF,TRBV7-3,-,-,TRBJ1-3
TGTGCCAGTAGTATCCGAAGCGGGGGGTACAATGAGCAGTTCTTC,CASSIRSGGYNEQFF,TRBV19,-,TRBD2,TRBJ2-1